The text below deals with one T cell receptor (beta chain). This entry belongs to a study of pediatric ulcerative colitis. This was a survey-level run. The protocol was immunoSEQ multiplex PCR, while the TCRdb copy is restricted to in-frame clones and leaves out a portion. The table lists roughly 30,000 clones, approximately 82% of them singletons. After removal of 6 bases from V and 5 bases from J, the junction contained 5 bases not matched to a gene. In germline, CDR1 is MNHEY, CDR2 SMNVEV (reference sequence). This CDR3 comprises 13 residues. Sequencing used blood. This clonotype was obtained from a boy aged 10-17 years with severe ulcerative colitis. The chain combines TRBV27 with TRBJ1-1, with 8 nucleotides matching TRBD1. The CDR3 here is CASRNTGGTEAFF. CDR3 nucleotides: TGTGCCAGCAGAAATACAGGGGGGACTGAAGCTTTCTTT.